A selection of T cell receptor beta chains follows, all from one sample in a study of T cell changes during pregnancy in multiple sclerosis. Libraries were prepared by immunoSEQ multiplex PCR; TCRdb keeps only in-frame clonotypes and omits some of them. The sample yields some 67,000 clones, 75% to 95% seen once. Sequenced material: peripheral blood, taken in the first trimester of pregnancy. These receptors were obtained from a female donor with multiple sclerosis, enrolled in a pregnancy study. Both conserved end residues are part of each CDR3. D genes are given only for firm matches. Size tells how often a clone was seen (once, few, many) or the class of an expanded clone, and some rows leave it out.

CDR3 protein,CDR3 DNA,clone size,D gene,J gene,V gene
CASSQDLSQWRHEQYF,TGCGCCAGCAGCCAAGATTTGAGCCAATGGAGGCACGAGCAGTACTTC,once,-,TRBJ2-7,TRBV4-1
CASSVDLTGQGAVDTQYF,TGTGCCAGCAGCGTAGACTTGACGGGACAGGGGGCGGTGGATACGCAGTATTTT,-,TRBD1,TRBJ2-3,TRBV9
CASSAGGPNYGYTF,TGTGCCAGCAGTGCAGGAGGACCTAACTATGGCTACACCTTC,-,-,TRBJ1-2,TRBV2
CASSVTWGVGTEAFF,TGTGCCAGCAGCGTAACGTGGGGAGTCGGCACTGAAGCTTTCTTT,-,-,TRBJ1-1,TRBV9
CASSLQTAAFF,TGTGCCAGCAGCTTACAAACAGCAGCTTTCTTT,-,-,TRBJ1-1,TRBV11-2
CASSLAGHGNQPQHF,TGCGCCAGCAGCTTGGCAGGGCACGGCAATCAGCCCCAGCATTTT,-,-,TRBJ1-5,TRBV5-1
CASSSGGLDGGYTF,TGTGCCAGCAGCTCAGGGGGCCTGGACGGTGGCTACACCTTC,-,TRBD1,TRBJ1-2,TRBV5-4
CASSPDPGFTEAFF,TGCGCCAGCAGCCCGGACCCGGGGTTCACTGAAGCTTTCTTT,-,-,TRBJ1-1,TRBV5-1
CASNLAPDSNEQFF,TGTGCCAGTAACCTTGCCCCCGACAGCAATGAGCAGTTCTTC,few,-,TRBJ2-1,TRBV19
CASSPRTSPNTGELFF,TGTGCCAGCAGCCCCCGGACTAGCCCGAACACCGGGGAGCTGTTTTTT,-,TRBD2,TRBJ2-2,TRBV7-2
CASSPLDRGNEQFF,TGTGCCAGCAGCCCTCTTGACAGGGGCAATGAGCAGTTCTTC,-,TRBD1,TRBJ2-1,TRBV4-2
CASRDLGQGNTEAFF,TGTGCCAGCAGGGACCTAGGACAGGGGAACACTGAAGCTTTCTTT,-,TRBD1,TRBJ1-1,TRBV6-5
CASSSAGLAKNIQYF,TGTGCCAGCAGCTCGGCAGGATTGGCCAAAAACATTCAGTACTTC,-,-,TRBJ2-4,TRBV5-4
CASSPSFSRGRPYEQYF,TGTGCCAGCAGCCCTAGTTTTTCCCGCGGGCGCCCCTACGAGCAGTACTTC,-,-,TRBJ2-7,TRBV9
CASSPLLGENIQYF,TGTGCCAGCAGCCCACTACTAGGAGAAAACATTCAGTACTTC,-,-,TRBJ2-4,TRBV6-5
CASSLDPGTGYGYTF,TGCGCCAGCAGCTTGGACCCTGGGACAGGCTATGGCTACACCTTC,-,TRBD1,TRBJ1-2,TRBV5-1
CASSLRGWEAFF,TGTGCCAGCAGCTTGAGGGGGTGGGAAGCTTTCTTT,-,-,TRBJ1-1,TRBV7-9
CASSTWGPGTYEQYF,TGTGCCAGCAGTACCTGGGGGCCGGGTACCTACGAGCAGTACTTC,few,-,TRBJ2-7,TRBV7-2
CASSIVDGHPLNTEAFF,TGTGCCAGTAGTATCGTTGATGGGCATCCTTTGAACACTGAAGCTTTCTTT,-,-,TRBJ1-1,TRBV19
CAWRGVAGSANTGELFF,TGTGCCTGGAGGGGTGTAGCGGGAAGCGCGAACACCGGGGAGCTGTTTTTT,-,TRBD2,TRBJ2-2,TRBV30
CASSLGPGQTEAFF,TGTGCCAGCAGCTTAGGGCCGGGACAGACTGAAGCTTTCTTT,-,TRBD1,TRBJ1-1,TRBV7-2